The 23 T cell receptor beta chains listed next were all sequenced from one sample in a study of blood T cell repertoires in COVID-19. Clones were sequenced by immunoSEQ multiplex PCR, and TCRdb holds only the in-frame ones, with some missing. In the table there are around 200,000 clones, 87% of which are singletons. Material: peripheral blood. These receptors were taken from a woman aged 18-29 years who had recovered from COVID-19.

The chain employs TRBV11-2 and TRBJ1-2, with 10 bases aligning to TRBD1. The CDR3 runs 16 residues. V shed 1 base and J 7 bases; nucleotides not matched to a gene: 9. The V gene's germline CDR1 is SGHAT and CDR2 FQNNGV. Written as DNA, the CDR3 is TGTGCCAGCAGCTTAGGGGACAGGGGATTAATGGTTGGCTACACCTTC. It translates to CASSLGDRGLMVGYTF.

The genes are TRBV25-1 and TRBJ2-7; 7 bases align to TRBD2. The CDR3 loop spans 15 amino acids. Germline loops: CDR1 MGHDK, CDR2 SYGVNS. V trimming: 1 base; J trimming: 2 bases; junction bases outside the gene matches: 5. The CDR3 region is CASSELASGPYEQYF. The CDR3 DNA reads as TGTGCCAGCAGTGAATTGGCTAGCGGTCCCTACGAGCAGTACTTC.

The chain couples TRBV7-6 to TRBJ1-3; 7 bases align to TRBD1. Trimming removed 4 bases from V and 4 bases from J; junction bases left unmatched: 7. Germline lookup yields CDR1 SGHVS and CDR2 FNYEAQ. The CDR3 is made up of 15 amino acids. As DNA, the CDR3 is TGTGCCAGCAGCTCTGACAGGGCTAAGGGAAACACCATATATTTT. Translating it yields CASSSDRAKGNTIYF.

The chain couples TRBV7-2 to TRBJ2-1, with TRBD1 matching over 9 bases. CDR1 and CDR2 (germline): SGHTA, FQGNSA. The CDR3 consists of 16 residues. V was pared by 3 bases and J by 4 bases, with 7 bases of the junction left unmatched. The DNA of the CDR3 is TGTGCCAGCAGCTTCAGGGACAGGGTCGTTTACAATGAGCAGTTCTTC. Protein sequence: CASSFRDRVVYNEQFF.

The J gene is TRBJ1-2, the V gene TRBV7-9; 9 bases line up with TRBD1. The J segment lost 4 bases and the V segment lost 4 bases, leaving 4 bases of the junction unmatched. CDR3 size: 14 residues. CDR1 is SEHNR and CDR2 is FQNEAQ in the germline V gene (reference sequence). This CDR3 reads CASSSGTGTYGYTF. CDR3 in DNA: TGTGCCAGCAGCTCCGGGACAGGGACCTATGGCTACACCTTC.

V and J are TRBV5-4 and TRBJ1-1; D not certain. Germline loops: CDR1 SGHNT, CDR2 YYREEE (reference sequence). The ends were cut back, 2 bases at V and 1 base at J, with 6 bases in the middle. This CDR3 spans 13 amino acids. CDR3 DNA sequence: TGTGCCAGCAGCTTACAAGAGAACACTGAAGCTTTCTTT. This codes for CASSLQENTEAFF.

CDR3 region: CATSDSGLAFSYNEQFF. CDR3 bases: TGTGCCACCAGTGACTCCGGACTAGCGTTCTCCTACAATGAGCAGTTCTTC. The chain joins TRBV24-1 to TRBJ2-1; 9 bases align to TRBD2. The junction had 6 bases not matched to a gene; V was cut back by 4 bases and J by 0 bases. CDR3 length equals 17 residues. Germline assignment: CDR1 KGHDR and CDR2 SFDVKD.

The genes are TRBV9 and TRBJ1-4; D uncertain. The CDR3 consists of 17 residues. From germline, CDR1 is SGDLS and CDR2 YYNGEE. Trimming took off 0 bases at V and 0 bases at J, with 12 bases between the two ends. CDR3 sequence reads: CASSVGSGSATNEKLFF. CDR3 bases: TGTGCCAGCAGCGTAGGGTCCGGGTCCGCAACTAATGAAAAACTGTTTTTT.

V gene TRBV2 combines with J gene TRBJ2-3; 8 nucleotides line up with TRBD1. In germline, CDR1 is SNHLY, CDR2 FYNNEI. The CDR3 length is 15 residues. With 0 bases clipped from V and 4 bases from J, the junction kept 3 bases outside the gene matches. CDR3 in amino acids: CASSEAWTGSDTQYF. DNA for the CDR3: TGTGCCAGCAGTGAAGCTTGGACAGGGTCAGATACGCAGTATTTT.

This clone was recorded only once. The chain combines TRBV19 with TRBJ2-1; 8 nucleotides line up with TRBD1. Germline assignment: CDR1 LNHDA and CDR2 SQIVND (reference sequence). CDR3 length: 15 amino acids. Losses at the gene ends were 3 bases for V and 9 bases for J; bases not matched to a gene: 10. CDR3 sequence: CASSIFGQGGLEQFF. CDR3 nucleotides: TGTGCCAGTAGTATTTTTGGACAGGGAGGCCTTGAGCAGTTCTTC.

V gene TRBV3-1 (or the pseudogene TRBV3-2) combines with J gene TRBJ2-2, with a weak D call TRBD1 (7 bases). With 0 bases removed from V and 4 bases from J, the gap between germline ends came to 18 bases. This CDR3 contains 18 residues. CDR1 is LGHDT and CDR2 is YNNKEL in the germline V gene (reference sequence). DNA of the CDR3: TGTGCCAGCAGCCAAGATGGTTGGGCAGGGGGGCCCACCGGGGAGCTGTTTTTT. This codes for CASSQDGWAGGPTGELFF.

The gene calls are TRBV9 and TRBJ2-2; 8 bases align to TRBD2. This CDR3 contains 16 residues. Germline V gene sequence: CDR1 SGDLS, CDR2 YYNGEE. V trimming: 2 bases; J trimming: 2 bases; junction bases outside the gene matches: 5. As DNA, the CDR3 is TGTGCCAGCAGCGTTAGCGGGAAAACAAACACCGGGGAGCTGTTTTTT. Its translation: CASSVSGKTNTGELFF.

V gene TRBV3-1 (or the pseudogene TRBV3-2) combines with J gene TRBJ2-5; 9 bases fit TRBD2. With V trimmed by 0 bases and J by 5 bases, 13 bases remained unmatched. This CDR3 spans 18 amino acids. Germline V lookup: CDR1 LGHDT, CDR2 YNNKEL (reference sequence). The CDR3: CASSQDLLGLANRETQYF. In DNA, the CDR3 is TGTGCCAGCAGCCAAGATCTTTTAGGACTAGCGAATAGGGAGACCCAGTACTTC.

The V gene is TRBV5-6, the J gene TRBJ2-7; TRBD2 is a possible D gene (6 bases). Trimming pared 4 bases from V and 1 base from J, leaving 18 bases between. Germline assignment: CDR1 SGHDT and CDR2 YYEEEE. This CDR3 has 16 residues. This CDR3 is CASSLTGGAASYEQYF. The CDR3 DNA reads TGTGCCAGCAGCCTTACCGGAGGGGCGGCATCCTACGAGCAGTACTTC.

The CDR3 protein is CASSGGDLTGRDEAFF. The CDR3 coding sequence is TGTGCCAGCAGTGGGGGTGATCTGACAGGAAGGGATGAAGCTTTCTTT. The V and J genes are TRBV6-1 and TRBJ1-1, with D perhaps TRBD1 (6 bases). Germline-derived CDR1 and CDR2 are MNHNS and SASEGT. The V end lost 4 bases, the J end lost 7 bases, and 22 bases lay between the germline ends. CDR3 size: 16 residues.

The chain combines TRBV7-2 with TRBJ1-1; weak D call: TRBD1 (6 bases). Germline V gives CDR1 SGHTA, CDR2 FQGNSA. V dropped 7 bases and J dropped 4 bases, with 13 bases sitting between them. This CDR3 is built from 13 residues. The CDR3 spells CASKSNRVTEAFF. The CDR3 DNA reads as TGTGCCAGCAAAAGTAACAGGGTCACTGAAGCTTTCTTT.

The chain links TRBV27 to TRBJ2-3, with TRBD2 matching over 7 bases. The CDR3 length is 14 residues. Germline V gives CDR1 MNHEY, CDR2 SMNVEV (reference sequence). The ends lost 2 bases at V and 4 bases at J; junction bases unmatched: 3. The CDR3 sequence is CASSLNGRPDTQYF. The CDR3 DNA reads as TGTGCCAGCAGTTTAAACGGGAGGCCAGATACGCAGTATTTT.

This chain connects TRBV19 to TRBJ2-3; a weak D match, TRBD1 (6 bases). Germline values: CDR1 LNHDA, CDR2 SQIVND (reference sequence). V lost 7 bases and J lost 4, with 12 bases in between. The CDR3 totals 13 residues. CDR3 amino acids: CASIPRGADTQYF. The DNA of the CDR3 is TGTGCCAGTATCCCCAGGGGAGCAGATACGCAGTATTTT.

The chain uses TRBV9 and TRBJ2-3; the match to TRBD1 covers 9 bases. Trimming cost V 0 bases and J 3 bases; bases outside gene matches: 5. The CDR3 is 16 amino acids. From germline, CDR1 is SGDLS and CDR2 YYNGEE. CDR3 protein: CASSVGNRGLTDTQYF. The CDR3 DNA reads TGTGCCAGCAGCGTAGGGAACAGGGGGCTAACAGATACGCAGTATTTT.

The genes are TRBV27 and TRBJ2-1, with 9 positions matching TRBD1. The V gene end was trimmed by 7 bases and the J gene end by 6 bases; junction bases not matched to a gene: 7. The germline gives CDR1 MNHEY, CDR2 SMNVEV (reference sequence). The CDR3 is 14 amino acids. The CDR3 spells CASTYRGPSNEQFF. In DNA form, the CDR3 reads TGTGCCAGCACCTACAGGGGGCCCAGCAATGAGCAGTTCTTC.

The chain uses TRBV19 and TRBJ2-1; TRBD1 matches at 8 bases. This CDR3 contains 13 residues. J was trimmed by 7 bases and V by 8 bases; bases with no gene match: 7. The germline V gene has CDR1 LNHDA and CDR2 SQIVND (reference sequence). This CDR3 is CASAGTGINEQFF. The CDR3 DNA follows: TGTGCCAGTGCCGGGACAGGTATAAATGAGCAGTTCTTC.

V usage is TRBV5-5 and J usage is TRBJ1-4; D gene unclear. The germline V gene has CDR1 SGHKS and CDR2 YYEKEE (reference sequence). Trimming took off 3 bases at V and 0 bases at J, with 9 bases between the two ends. CDR3 length: 15 residues. The chain's CDR3 is CASSSQVATNEKLFF. CDR3 coding DNA: TGTGCCAGCAGCTCCCAGGTTGCAACTAATGAAAAACTGTTTTTT.

J is TRBJ2-1 and V is TRBV27, with 7 bases that match TRBD2. The V gene end was trimmed by 1 base and the J gene end by 10 bases; junction bases not matched to a gene: 10. The germline gives CDR1 MNHEY, CDR2 SMNVEV (reference sequence). The CDR3 loop spans 15 amino acids. As DNA, the CDR3 is TGTGCCAGCAGTTTATGGGCGGGAGCGGGGATAGAGCAGTTCTTC. Translating it yields CASSLWAGAGIEQFF.